One T cell receptor beta chain is described in this entry. Antigen unknown. V trimming: 4 bases; J trimming: 6 bases; junction bases outside the gene matches: 7. The CDR3 is made up of 14 amino acids. Germline CDR1 and CDR2: LGHNA and YSLEER. This entry belongs to a study of shared clonotypes between healthy human individuals. Findings and limits, study-wide: Roughly 5% of naive CD4 clonotypes were common to several donors.

In the CD4+ fraction, cells were divided into CD45RA+ naive and CD45RA-negative memory subsets. Using immunoSEQ multiplex PCR, the repertoire was profiled, and TCRdb retains in-frame clones only, with some absent. The table includes some 980,000 clones, approximately 80% detected once. The chain recombines TRBV4-3 with TRBJ2-7, with 9 bases that match TRBD2. The sequenced sample consisted of memory CD4+ T cells sorted from blood. Sample subset: CD45RA-negative fraction. This TCR was recovered from a young man in good health. The CDR3 spells CASSRGGTSLEQYF. The CDR3 region has the DNA TGCGCCAGCAGCCGGGGCGGGACTAGCCTCGAGCAGTACTTC.